Listed below are T cell receptor beta chains from one sample, sequenced in a study of shared clonotypes between healthy human individuals. Generated by immunoSEQ multiplex PCR, the TCRdb table keeps only in-frame clones and is missing some. The repertoire includes about 480,000 clones, 75% to 80% of them detected once, and around 12% sits in the top ten. Sequencing was performed on PBMCs. These receptors came from a woman in her thirties or forties in good health. Some clones in this sample may be carry-over from other donors' samples. Each CDR3 is given with its conserved first and last residue. The order of the fields is V gene, D gene, clone size, J gene, CDR3 protein, CDR3 DNA. A D gene is named only where the DNA matches it firmly. The size field is filled for only some rows; it gives once, few, many or a size class.

>TRBV11-2|.|.|TRBJ2-7
CASSPPRVYEQYF
TGTGCCAGCAGCCCTCCCCGGGTCTACGAGCAGTACTTC
>TRBV30|.|few|TRBJ2-5
CAWSVGGARETQYF
TGTGCCTGGAGTGTAGGTGGGGCGAGGGAGACCCAGTACTTC
>TRBV5-8|TRBD2|.|TRBJ2-1
CASSLVMASGSFDEQFF
TGTGCCAGCAGCTTGGTAATGGCTAGCGGGAGTTTCGATGAGCAGTTCTTC
>TRBV18|.|.|TRBJ2-5
CASSLDRNQETQYF
TGTGCCAGCTCACTGGACCGTAACCAAGAGACCCAGTACTTC
>TRBV7-9|.|.|TRBJ2-7
CASSLGGASSGEQYF
TGTGCCAGCAGCTTAGGGGGGGCTAGCAGCGGGGAGCAGTACTTC
>TRBV5-4|.|.|TRBJ2-3
CASSLGGGSTDTQYF
TGTGCCAGCAGCTTGGGAGGGGGGAGCACAGATACGCAGTATTTT
>TRBV7-2|.|.|TRBJ2-1
CASSYPTNDWPPQFF
TGTGCCAGCAGTTATCCAACAAACGACTGGCCCCCCCAGTTCTTC
>TRBV28|.|once|TRBJ2-7
CASKGQVGGYEQYF
TGTGCCAGCAAAGGGCAGGTAGGGGGGTACGAGCAGTACTTC
>TRBV10-2|TRBD1|.|TRBJ1-4
CASSRVGQGDEKLFF
TGCGCCAGCAGCAGAGTCGGCCAGGGGGATGAAAAACTGTTTTTT
>TRBV30|TRBD2|.|TRBJ2-7
CAWSVLAGTEQYF
TGTGCCTGGAGTGTGCTAGCGGGAACCGAGCAGTACTTC
>TRBV28|.|.|TRBJ1-1
CASPNKAGSNAEAFF
TGTGCCAGCCCTAACAAGGCAGGGTCTAACGCTGAAGCTTTCTTT
>TRBV6-5|TRBD2|.|TRBJ2-7
CASGLSGGSYEQYF
TGTGCCAGCGGACTCAGCGGGGGATCCTACGAGCAGTACTTC
>TRBV6-1|.|.|TRBJ1-5
CASRQGSTSNQPQHF
TGTGCCAGCAGACAGGGAAGTACGAGCAATCAGCCCCAGCATTTT
>TRBV5-1|.|.|TRBJ1-1
CASSLIGAENTEAFF
TGCGCCAGCAGCTTGATAGGGGCGGAAAACACTGAAGCTTTCTTT
>TRBV13|.|.|TRBJ1-1
CASSRGNTEAFF
TGTGCCAGCAGCCGAGGGAACACTGAAGCTTTCTTT
>TRBV7-2|.|.|TRBJ1-1
CASSLGGMNTEAFF
TGTGCCAGCAGCTTAGGGGGGATGAACACTGAAGCTTTCTTT
>TRBV19|.|.|TRBJ1-5
CASSIVGLSNQPQHF
TGTGCCAGTAGTATAGTCGGACTTAGCAATCAGCCCCAGCATTTT
>TRBV7-2|.|.|TRBJ2-3
CASSLRRTDTQYF
TGTGCCAGCAGCTTAAGACGCACAGATACGCAGTATTTT
>TRBV2|.|.|TRBJ2-7
CASSGPHASSYEQYF
TGTGCCAGCAGTGGTCCCCACGCGAGCTCCTACGAGCAGTACTTC
>TRBV5-6|TRBD2|.|TRBJ2-1
CASSLLAGGVNEQFF
TGTGCCAGCAGCTTACTAGCGGGAGGTGTAAATGAGCAGTTCTTC
>TRBV27|TRBD2|.|TRBJ2-7
CASSYGTSGMYEQYF
TGTGCCAGCAGTTACGGGACTAGCGGGATGTACGAGCAGTACTTC
>TRBV30|.|.|TRBJ2-1
CASEWPNNEQFF
TGTGCCTCCGAATGGCCCAACAATGAGCAGTTCTTC
>TRBV5-6|TRBD1|.|TRBJ2-7
CASSLGDRVDYEQYF
TGTGCCAGCAGCTTGGGGGACAGGGTGGACTACGAGCAGTACTTC
>TRBV30|TRBD2|.|TRBJ2-2
CAWSRTSGRLGGELFF
TGTGCCTGGAGTCGGACTAGCGGGAGGCTGGGCGGGGAGCTGTTTTTT
>TRBV7-2|.|.|TRBJ2-1
CASSLDALNEQFF
TGTGCCAGCAGCTTAGATGCCCTCAATGAGCAGTTCTTC
>TRBV7-2|.|few|TRBJ2-3
CASSFSRSGDTQYF
TGTGCCAGCAGCTTTAGCAGATCGGGGGATACGCAGTATTTT
>TRBV6-1|.|.|TRBJ2-2
CASNRRDTNTGELFF
TGTGCCAGCAACCGTCGAGATACGAACACCGGGGAGCTGTTTTTT
>TRBV10-3|.|.|TRBJ1-3
CAISDNSLSGNTIYF
TGTGCCATCAGTGACAACAGCCTCTCTGGAAACACCATATATTTT
>TRBV7-9|TRBD2|.|TRBJ2-3
CASSLHSGSVLSTDTQYF
TGTGCCAGCAGCCTACATAGCGGGAGCGTGTTGAGCACAGATACGCAGTATTTT